Shown below are 32 T cell receptor beta chains from a single sample sequenced in a study of read filtering for tumor transcriptome and immune sequencing. Molecular barcoded adaptors covering alpha/delta and beta/gamma chains were used on about 390 ng RNA. A single record per CDR3 protein comes from TCRdb applying MiXCR to the reads. Of roughly 130,000 distinct CDR3 sequences in the sample, around 13% are singletons; the top ten hold roughly 9.6%. The sequencing sample was made of a population of CD138-negative cells sorted from bone marrow. The receptors originated from a donor older than 35 with multiple myeloma.

This clonotype has at least ten counts. The genes are TRBV12-3 or TRBV12-4 and TRBJ2-5; D uncertain. This CDR3 contains 11 residues. V shed 4 bases and J shed 9 bases, with 9 bases lying between them. This CDR3 is CASSSRDSQYF. In nucleotides, the CDR3 is TGTGCCAGCAGTTCAAGAGATTCCCAGTACTTC.

V is TRBV29-1 and J is TRBJ1-3, with D hard to call. Trimming cost V 3 bases and J 1 base, with 4 bases left between them. Germline lookup yields CDR1 SQVTM and CDR2 ANQGSEA. This CDR3 is built from 12 residues. CDR3 sequence (DNA): TGCAGCGTTGAGGGGTCTGGAAACACCATATATTTT. Translating gives CSVEGSGNTIYF.

This clonotype turned up a few times. V usage is TRBV28 and J usage is TRBJ2-4; 13 bases fit TRBD2. Germline CDR1 is MDHEN and CDR2 is SYDVKM. With V trimmed by 5 bases and J by 8 bases, 6 bases remained unmatched. This CDR3 has 15 residues. Written as DNA, the CDR3 is TGTGCCAGCAGTACGCGGACTAGCGGGAGCGACATTCAGTACTTC. This gives the protein CASSTRTSGSDIQYF.

Ten or more counts support this clonotype. The V gene is TRBV7-9, the J gene TRBJ2-2; D gene ambiguous. V lost 8 bases and J 5 bases, leaving 18 bases between the germline ends. The CDR3 contains 15 residues. Germline-derived CDR1 and CDR2 are SEHNR and FQNEAQ (reference sequence). CDR3 region: CASSTPGSTTGELFF. The CDR3 coding sequence is TGTGCCAGCTCGACCCCGGGCAGCACAACCGGGGAGCTGTTTTTT.

This clonotype was seen repeatedly, ten times or more. The V gene is TRBV12-3 or TRBV12-4, the J gene TRBJ1-6; no definite D call. V was pared by 3 bases and J by 8 bases, with 8 bases between. The CDR3 covers 13 residues. CDR3 region: CASSFLIDSPLHF. CDR3 DNA sequence: TGTGCCAGCAGTTTTTTAATAGATTCACCCCTCCACTTT.

Turning to this clonotype: The junction departs from the called germline gene at one end, perhaps through a read error. CDR3 DNA sequence: TGTGCCGGCAGCAGGCGCGGGGTGAGCTCCCACAATGAGCAGTTCTTC. It translates to CAGSRRGVSSHNEQFF. The rearrangement joins TRBV6-2 or TRBV6-3 to TRBJ2-1; tentative D call: TRBD2 (6 bases). Germline values: CDR1 MNHEY, CDR2 SVGEGT. The CDR3 length is 16 residues.

This clonotype was detected ten times or more. The chain joins TRBV9 to TRBJ2-3, with D tentatively TRBD1 (6 bases). In germline, CDR1 is SGDLS, CDR2 YYNGEE. CDR3 length equals 15 residues. V shed 2 bases and J shed 2 bases, with 12 bases lying between them. CDR3 residues: CASSVAGTITDTQYF. The CDR3 bases are TGTGCCAGCAGCGTCGCCGGGACAATCACAGATACGCAGTATTTT.

This clonotype was picked up many times. The CDR3 sequence: CASSLQPMNTEAFF. The DNA for the CDR3 is TGCGCCAGCAGCTTACAGCCGATGAACACTGAAGCTTTCTTT. The gene calls are TRBV5-1 and TRBJ1-1; D unresolved. Trimming removed 2 bases from V and 0 bases from J, with 8 bases in between. The CDR3 is made up of 14 amino acids. The germline gives CDR1 SGHRS, CDR2 YFSETQ.

Remarks on this clonotype: This may arise from a read error, as a much more abundant clone is one base away. The rearrangement joins TRBV9 to TRBJ2-1, with D possibly matching TRBD1 (5 bases). The germline CDR1 and CDR2 sequences are SGDLS and YYNGEE. This CDR3 spans 14 amino acids. CDR3 loop: CAGSAQGSAYEQFF. The CDR3 DNA sequence: TGTGCCGGCAGCGCTCAGGGTTCAGCCTATGAGCAGTTCTTC.

This clonotype was recorded a few times. This chain uses TRBV6-5 with TRBJ2-1; 7 bases match TRBD1. The CDR3 is 13 residues long. V was pared by 6 bases and J by 9 bases, with 8 bases of the junction left unmatched. Germline CDR1 and CDR2: MNHEY and SVGAGI. CDR3 bases: TGTGCCAGCAGACGCAAAGGGGGCCTTGAGCAGTTCTTC. Its protein product is CASRRKGGLEQFF.

This clonotype was recorded many times. CDR3 region: CASSPGGYTEAFF. In DNA, the CDR3 is TGTGCCAGCAGCCCCGGAGGGTACACTGAAGCTTTCTTT. The chain couples TRBV7-2 to TRBJ1-1; D unresolved. Germline V gene lookup returns CDR1 SGHTA and CDR2 FQGNSA. This CDR3 spans 13 amino acids. V lost 5 bases and J lost 3, with 10 bases in between.

This clonotype came up a few times. This chain connects TRBV6-6 to TRBJ2-7, with 7 bases identical to TRBD2. V gave up 3 bases and J gave up 4 bases; unmatched junction bases: 6. This CDR3 spans 14 amino acids. The germline gives CDR1 MNHNY, CDR2 SVGAGI (reference sequence). As DNA, the CDR3 is TGTGCCAGCAGTTATGGCGGGAGCACTTACGAGCAGTACTTC. Translating it yields CASSYGGSTYEQYF.

On this clonotype: A much larger clone differs by one base, so this may be a read error. V gene TRBV11-3 combines with J gene TRBJ1-1, with 7 bases aligning to TRBD1. There are 16 residues in the CDR3. Germline CDR1 is SGHNT and CDR2 is YENEEA. V shed 0 bases and J 3 bases; nucleotides not matched to a gene: 7. CDR3 coding DNA: TGTGCCAGCAGCTTAGATCCTGGGACAGTGTACACTGAAGCTTTCTTT. The encoded protein is CASSLDPGTVYTEAFF.

This clonotype was seen repeatedly, ten times or more. The chain uses TRBV11-3 and TRBJ2-1; 7 nucleotides agree with TRBD1. This CDR3 is 13 amino acids long. CDR1 is SGHNT, CDR2 YENEEA, per germline. Trimming at V came to 2 bases and at J to 12 bases, leaving 7 bases not matched to a gene. The CDR3 DNA reads TGTGCCAGCAGCTTATTGGCAGGGGGTAGGCAGTTCTTC. Translation: CASSLLAGGRQFF.

This clonotype was recorded many times. This chain joins TRBV5-5 and TRBJ2-5, with a weak D call TRBD1 (5 bases). Trimming removed 4 bases from V and 4 bases from J, with 17 bases in between. The CDR3 is 15 amino acids. Looked up from germline, CDR1 is SGHKS and CDR2 is YYEKEE (reference sequence). CDR3 residues: CASSPLRVVGETQYF. In DNA, the CDR3 is TGTGCCAGCAGCCCACTCAGGGTGGTCGGAGAGACCCAGTACTTC.

A few counts support this clonotype. Possible read error: a much larger clone is one base away. V usage is TRBV18 and J usage is TRBJ2-7, with a weak D call TRBD1 (5 bases). The CDR3 spans 14 residues. Germline V gene sequence: CDR1 KGHSH, CDR2 LQKENI. The CDR3, as DNA: TGTGCCAGCTCGACAGAACCATTGAATTACGAGCGGTACTTC. Translation gives CASSTEPLNYERYF.

This clonotype has a handful of counts. A much larger clone differs from this one at a single base, so this may be a read error. The genes are TRBV7-3 and TRBJ2-1; D not resolved. Looked up from germline, CDR1 is SGHTA and CDR2 is FQGTGA. This CDR3 is 15 amino acids long. The CDR3 spells CASSLTRGSYNDQFF. Here the CDR3 DNA reads TGTGCCAGCAGCTTAACTAGAGGCTCCTACAATGACCAGTTCTTC.

This clonotype was seen at least ten times. This chain uses TRBV27 with TRBJ2-2; 8 positions match TRBD1. Germline CDR1 is MNHEY and CDR2 is SMNVEV (reference sequence). The CDR3 totals 16 residues. J lost 4 bases, V lost 0 bases, and 4 bases had no gene match. Here the CDR3 DNA reads TGTGCCAGCAGTTTATCTTTTCAGGGGGCCACCGGGGAGCTGTTTTTT. It specifies CASSLSFQGATGELFF.

This clonotype came up many times. The rearrangement uses TRBV20-1 and TRBJ2-4; D might be TRBD2 (5 bases). Deletions cut 3 bases from V and 6 bases from J, with 18 bases between. Per germline, CDR1 DFQATT and CDR2 SNEGSKA (reference sequence). There are 15 residues in the CDR3. This CDR3 reads CSASGGHPNRNIQYF. In DNA, the CDR3 is TGCAGTGCTAGTGGCGGGCACCCCAACCGAAACATTCAGTACTTC.

This clonotype was seen ten or more times. V gene TRBV5-1 combines with J gene TRBJ2-7; TRBD1 agrees at 9 bases. Trimming at V came to 5 bases and at J to 2 bases, leaving 5 bases not matched to a gene. There are 14 residues in the CDR3. Germline V gives CDR1 SGHRS, CDR2 YFSETQ. CDR3 DNA: TGCGCCAGCAGTATTGGGGACAGGGCCTACGAGCAGTACTTC. Protein sequence: CASSIGDRAYEQYF.

This clonotype was counted a few times. The chain couples TRBV6-1 to TRBJ1-2, with a tentative D call TRBD1 (6 bases). The CDR3 sequence is 13 residues long. Germline CDR1 is MNHNS and CDR2 is SASEGT. V lost 5 bases, J lost 4 bases, and 11 bases lay in between. CDR3 DNA sequence: TGTGCCAGCAGTTCCGGACAGTTCTATGGCTACACCTTC. It yields the protein CASSSGQFYGYTF.

This chain links TRBV7-2 with TRBJ1-4; D is unresolved. The V and J ends lost 5 bases and 5 bases respectively, with 12 bases between them. Germline V lookup: CDR1 SGHTA, CDR2 FQGNSA. This CDR3 has 14 residues. CDR3 sequence reads: CASSRRADNEKLFF. CDR3 DNA sequence: TGTGCCAGCAGCCGCCGGGCCGACAATGAAAAACTGTTTTTT.

This clonotype was detected only a few times. Its ends do not fully match the called genes, so a read error is possible. This CDR3 reads CASSYGWDSRFNEQLF. For the CDR3, the DNA is TGTGCCAGCAGTTACGGGTGGGACAGCCGTTTCAATGAGCAGCTCTTC. The chain joins TRBV6-2 or TRBV6-3 to TRBJ2-1, with 7 nucleotides matching TRBD1. This CDR3 has 16 residues. CDR1 MNHEY and CDR2 SVGEGT come from the germline V gene.

This clonotype was counted only a few times. Just one base apart from a much larger clone, this may be a read error. The chain uses TRBV20-1 and TRBJ2-7; 8 bases line up with TRBD1. This CDR3 contains 16 residues. V lost 3 bases and J lost 2; bases outside the gene matches: 12. Per the germline V gene, CDR1 is DFQATT and CDR2 is SNEGSKA (reference sequence). The CDR3 here is CSASGPKDRVPYEQYF. The DNA for the CDR3 is TGCAGTGCTAGTGGCCCTAAGGACAGGGTCCCCTACGAGCAGTACTTC.

The genes are TRBV29-1 and TRBJ2-5, with 8 bases aligning to TRBD2. The CDR3 runs 13 residues. The J segment lost 2 bases and the V segment lost 4 bases, leaving 3 bases of the junction unmatched. In germline, CDR1 is SQVTM, CDR2 ANQGSEA. The CDR3 loop is CSVGAGVQETQYF. Written as DNA, the CDR3 is TGCAGCGTTGGAGCGGGAGTTCAAGAGACCCAGTACTTC.

This clonotype occurred many times. The chain has TRBV4-2 and TRBJ1-1; the D gene is possibly TRBD1 (6 bases). Trimming cost V 1 base and J 0 bases, with 15 bases left between them. The CDR3 consists of 17 residues. Germline CDR1 reads LGHNA; CDR2 reads YNFKEQ. Here the CDR3 reads CASSQAEFTGLNTEAFF. The CDR3 DNA reads TGTGCCAGCAGCCAAGCAGAATTCACAGGGCTGAACACTGAAGCTTTCTTT.

As concerns this clonotype: Since a much larger clone is just one base distant, this may be a read error. The genes are TRBV20-1 and TRBJ2-5, with D unclear. This CDR3 region has 13 residues. The ends were cut back, 1 base at V and 3 bases at J, with 9 bases in the middle. CDR1 DFQATT and CDR2 SNEGSKA come from the germline V gene (reference sequence). CDR3 bases: TGCAGTGCTAGAGGTGTTACAAAAGAGACCCAGTACTTC. Its translation is CSARGVTKETQYF.

In the case of this clonotype: A read error may explain this, as a much larger clone is one base away. The rearrangement joins TRBV18 to TRBJ1-1, with D possibly matching TRBD1 (5 bases). Trimming cost V 6 bases and J 0 bases, with 17 bases left between them. This CDR3 contains 16 residues. The germline gives CDR1 KGHSH, CDR2 LQKENI. The CDR3 DNA reads as TGTGCCAGCTCCCCCAGGGATAGCTCCCTGAACACTGAAGCTTTCTTT. Its protein is CASSPRDSSLNTEAFF.

About this clonotype: One end of the junction fails to match germline, which may point to a read error. The chain is built from TRBV6-6 and TRBJ1-1, with TRBD1 as a possible D gene (6 bases). The germline V gene has CDR1 MNHNY and CDR2 SVGAGI (reference sequence). The CDR3 extends over 16 amino acids. The CDR3 is CASSYSETGGNIEAFF. CDR3 DNA: TGTGCCAGCAGTTACTCAGAGACAGGCGGGAACATTGAAGCTTTCTTT.

This clonotype appeared many times. This chain uses TRBV7-2 with TRBJ2-5; TRBD2 matches 8 bases. This CDR3 comprises 17 residues. Germline assignment: CDR1 SGHTA and CDR2 FQGNSA. V was pared by 0 bases and J by 5 bases, with 11 bases of the junction left unmatched. The CDR3 bases are TGTGCCAGCAGCTTAGCGGTCGGTAGCGGGATATCGGAGACCCAGTACTTC. It yields the protein CASSLAVGSGISETQYF.

The table lists this clonotype with many counts. V is TRBV7-2 and J is TRBJ2-1; no reliable D call. The CDR3 spans 12 residues. Trimming pared 1 base from V and 12 bases from J, leaving 10 bases between. CDR1 is SGHTA, CDR2 FQGNSA, per germline. The CDR3 bases are TGTGCCAGCAGCTTAGTTGAGCAGTCGCAGTTCTTC. Encoded protein: CASSLVEQSQFF.

The chain has TRBV7-2 and TRBJ2-5; 11 nucleotides match TRBD1. The CDR3 is 15 residues long. With 5 bases clipped from V and 5 bases from J, the junction kept 7 bases outside the gene matches. CDR1 is SGHTA and CDR2 is FQGNSA in the germline V gene. CDR3 loop: CASSQDRGLGETQYF. The CDR3 DNA reads as TGTGCCAGCAGCCAGGACAGGGGGCTCGGGGAGACCCAGTACTTC.